This T cell receptor beta chain is drawn from a study of cytomegalovirus exposure and HLA in healthy donors. The germline V gene encodes CDR1 SGHTA and CDR2 FQGNSA. V dropped 7 bases and J dropped 3 bases, with 9 bases sitting between them. The CDR3 loop spans 12 amino acids. In the case of this clone: Its antigen is still unknown.

This table comes from immunoSEQ multiplex PCR, and its TCRdb copy is limited to in-frame clones, with some not included. The sample contains around 300,000 clones, 70% to 90% of which appear only once. Study-level results: Subsequent analysis showed first-cohort TCR clusters tending to co-occur in about 110 validation repertoires.

The rearrangement uses TRBV7-2 and TRBJ1-2, with D unresolved. Specimen: PBMCs. This receptor was identified in a woman younger than 35 in good health and CMV-seronegative. In DNA, the CDR3 is TGTGCCAGCATCAGGTATTACTATGGCTACACCTTC. Protein sequence: CASIRYYYGYTF.